The sequence of this TCR beta chain was determined in a study of T cell responses to AZD1222 COVID-19 vaccine. At the level of the study: Second doses at about 4 or about 12 weeks were pooled. Findings and limits, study-wide: Clonal diversity may have been underestimated, and the donors were mostly white British, with more females than males. Sampling captured repertoires only after the peak T cell response.

Turning to this clone: Its matching antigen is unknown.

Clones were read by immunoSEQ multiplex PCR, and TCRdb kept only the in-frame ones, dropping some. The sample holds about 140,000 clones; about 92% are singletons and the top ten take over 7.5%. Germline V CDR1 and CDR2: MDHEN, SYDVKM. V was cut by 2 bases and J by 7 bases, with 8 bases left in between. The length of the CDR3 is 12 residues. The chain is built from TRBV28 and TRBJ1-2, with D tentatively TRBD1 (5 bases). The material sequenced was peripheral blood, taken on day 0 of AZD1222 vaccination. The TCR comes from an adult in good health. The CDR3 DNA reads TGTGCCAGCAGTTTAGGGGGGGTTGGCTACACCTTC. Its translation is CASSLGGVGYTF.